This T cell receptor (beta chain) was identified during a study of cytomegalovirus exposure and HLA in healthy donors. General study results and limits: Subsequent analysis found a tendency for first-cohort TCR clusters to co-occur within the roughly 130 validation repertoires. Confirmation in vitro established that a few CMV-associated chains were specific for CMV antigens. Altogether, around 160 TCR beta chains were recorded as cytomegalovirus-associated.

Only a few counts were recorded for this clone. The antigen is not known. The germline CDR1 and CDR2 sequences are MDHEN and SYDVKM. Trimming left V 5 bases short and J 3 bases short, with 11 bases between. This CDR3 comprises 13 residues. Separate from the roughly 700-subject first cohort, the roughly 110-subject validation cohort was the one that the donors belonged to. Assay used: immunoSEQ multiplex PCR; TCRdb lists only in-frame clones, some missing. The sample includes about 58,000 clones, roughly nine tenths seen only once; the top ten take 1% to 1.2%. The sequencing input was PBMCs. The sequence was collected from a man between 18 and 35 years old in good health and CMV-seronegative. The gene calls are TRBV28 and TRBJ2-7, with a tentative D call TRBD2 (5 bases). The CDR3 coding sequence is TGTGCCAGCAGTGGCGGAAGCGGCTACGAGCAGTACTTC. Its protein is CASSGGSGYEQYF.